This T cell receptor (beta chain) was identified in a study of T cell clonotyping in hematopoietic cell transplantation. Time point here: recipient sample about 28 days before transplant, after cytoreduction. Recipient blood drawn about 28 days pretransplant and days 30, 100, 180 after. The repertoire was sequenced with immunoSEQ multiplex PCR; TCRdb's copy has only in-frame clones and lacks some. Of around 28,000 clones listed, about 93% were seen once; the top ten hold 2% to 2.5%. Findings of the study overall: CD4 and CD8 repertoire contributions could not be separated without sorting.

On this clone: Its matching antigen is unknown.

The CDR3 spans 16 residues. The V segment lost 5 bases and the J segment 2 bases; nucleotides outside the gene matches: 8. Per germline, CDR1 MDHEN and CDR2 SYDVKM. This TCR was recovered from a man aged 45-60 years with acute myeloid leukemia. Some clones in this sample may be carry-over from other donors' samples. Here the sequenced sample was peripheral blood mononuclear cells, taken before stem cell transplant. The chain couples TRBV28 to TRBJ1-4; 7 bases are shared with TRBD1. This CDR3 is CASSRRGRITNEKLFF. CDR3 coding DNA: TGTGCCAGCAGTCGAAGGGGGCGCATCACTAATGAAAAACTGTTTTTT. The full variable domain, in which reference TRBV28 and TRBJ1-4 provide the parts outside the CDR3, is DVKVTQSSRYLVKRTGEKVFLECVQDMDHENMFWYRQDPGLGLRLIYFSYDVKMKEKGDIPEGYSVSREKKERFSLILESASTNQTSMYLCASSRRGRITNEKLFFGSGTQLSVL.